This TCR beta chain was captured in a study of shared clonotypes between healthy human individuals. The ends were cut back, 0 bases at V and 2 bases at J, with 11 bases in the middle. This CDR3 contains 16 residues. Germline V gene lookup returns CDR1 LNHNV and CDR2 YYDKDF (reference sequence). Loaded into unsorted PBMC replicate PCRs was about 300 ng DNA, some 27,000 T cell genomes. The data were produced by immunoSEQ multiplex PCR, yet TCRdb's version contains in-frame clones alone and is incomplete. The sample shows 400,000 to 500,000 clones, around 79% of them seen only once. The sequencing input was PBMCs. The chain joins TRBV15 to TRBJ1-3; possible D gene TRBD1, 5 bases. The clonotype comes from a woman aged 40 to 49 in good health. Some clones in this sample may be carry-over from other donors' samples. CDR3 in DNA: TGTGCCACCAGCAGAGATAGGGGAATGGCTGGAAACACCATATATTTT. Protein product: CATSRDRGMAGNTIYF.